These T cell receptor beta chains were read from a single sample in a study of cytomegalovirus exposure and HLA in healthy donors. Method: immunoSEQ multiplex PCR; TCRdb's copy keeps in-frame clones and lacks some. The table records around 150,000 clones, roughly 77% of them present only once. Specimen: PBMCs. These receptors were collected from a male donor in good health and CMV-seronegative. Both conserved end residues are part of each CDR3. D genes are given only for firm matches. Clone size is shown for a subset of rows, as once, few, many or a class of expanded clone.

.	TRBV28	TRBJ1-2	.	TGTGCCAGCAGTCTTGGGGACAAAGCCTATGGCTACACCTTC	CASSLGDKAYGYTF
.	TRBV20-1	TRBJ2-1	few	TGCAGTGCTAGAGGGGGGGTTGAGCAGTTCTTC	CSARGGVEQFF
TRBD1	TRBV5-1	TRBJ2-4	.	TGCGCCAGCACAGGGGACAGTTCGGCCAAAAACATTCAGTACTTC	CASTGDSSAKNIQYF
TRBD2	TRBV11-2	TRBJ2-7	few	TGTGCCAGCAGCCCCCACCGACTAGCGGGGGGCGGATACGAGCAGTACTTC	CASSPHRLAGGGYEQYF
.	TRBV5-1	TRBJ1-1	.	TGCGCCAGCAGCTTATCGTCGTGGACTAACACTGAAGCTTTCTTT	CASSLSSWTNTEAFF
TRBD1	TRBV9	TRBJ2-5	.	TGTGCCAGCAGCGTAGACGGGACAGGGGGCGTGGAGACCCAGTACTTC	CASSVDGTGGVETQYF
.	TRBV7-8	TRBJ2-2	.	TGTGCCAGCAGCTTAGATGGCAGGGCCTCGAACACCGGGGAGCTGTTTTTT	CASSLDGRASNTGELFF
TRBD1	TRBV7-7	TRBJ2-2	.	TGTGCCAGCAGCAAGACAGGGGCCACCGGGGAGCTGTTTTTT	CASSKTGATGELFF
.	TRBV27	TRBJ2-3	.	TGTGCCAGCAGTTTAAGAGGGACAGATACGCAGTATTTT	CASSLRGTDTQYF
TRBD1	TRBV11-2	TRBJ1-6	.	TGTGCCAGCAGCCAACAGGGGGCTCCTTATTCACCCCTCCACTTT	CASSQQGAPYSPLHF
.	TRBV5-1	TRBJ2-7	.	TGCGCCAGCAGCTACGACACCTTCGAGCAGTACTTC	CASSYDTFEQYF
.	TRBV29-1	TRBJ1-2	.	TGCAGCGTTGATGAGGGCTACACCTTC	CSVDEGYTF
.	TRBV6-6	TRBJ2-1	.	TGTGCCAGCAGGCTAGGGGGTCGGAATGAGCAGTTCTTC	CASRLGGRNEQFF
.	TRBV2	TRBJ1-1	few	TGTGCCAGCAGTGCGGGGAACACTGAAGCTTTCTTT	CASSAGNTEAFF
.	TRBV6-1	TRBJ1-1	few	TGTGCCAGCAGTGAAGCGAGGGGGAGCACTGAAGCTTTCTTT	CASSEARGSTEAFF
TRBD2	TRBV4-2	TRBJ2-2	.	TGTGCCAGCAGCCAAGGTGGTAGCGGGGGGGTGGACGGGGAGCTGTTTTTT	CASSQGGSGGVDGELFF
.	TRBV7-9	TRBJ1-4	.	TGTGCCAGCAGCATTGGGGGGGGGAGTTTCGGTGAAAAACTGTTTTTT	CASSIGGGSFGEKLFF
TRBD1	TRBV18	TRBJ2-3	.	TGTGCCAGCTCTCACGGGACAGGGAAATGGAGTAGCACAGATACGCAGTATTTT	CASSHGTGKWSSTDTQYF
.	TRBV29-1	TRBJ2-5	.	TGCAGCGTCGAACCCCTGCGATGGGAGACCCAGTACTTC	CSVEPLRWETQYF
.	TRBV5-1	TRBJ2-3	.	TGCACCAGCAGCTTGGGAGACAGGCGGGCAGATACGCAGTATTTT	CTSSLGDRRADTQYF
.	TRBV6-1	TRBJ2-7	few	TGTGCCAGCAAAGACAGTTCCTACGAGCAGTACTTC	CASKDSSYEQYF
.	TRBV2	TRBJ1-1	.	TGTGCCAGCGGAAGCAGGGGCATGAACACTGAAGCTTTCTTT	CASGSRGMNTEAFF
.	TRBV5-6	TRBJ2-7	.	TGTGCCAGCAGCTCTGCGCGGTCGGGAAGATTCTACGAGCAGTACTTC	CASSSARSGRFYEQYF
.	TRBV28	TRBJ2-7	.	TGTGCCAGCAGTTTTATGCGGGTTCCCTACGAGCAGTACTTC	CASSFMRVPYEQYF
TRBD1	TRBV6-1	TRBJ2-1	few	TGTGCCACATGGGACAGGTACAATGAGCAGTTCTTC	CATWDRYNEQFF
.	TRBV9	TRBJ1-1	.	TGTGCCAGCAGCGTAGGTCGGGGTTCTAAGGAAGCTTTCTTT	CASSVGRGSKEAFF
TRBD2	TRBV4-2	TRBJ2-1	.	TGTGCCAGCAGCCAAGATCCAGCGGGGGGGCCAGGCGGTAATGAGCAGTTCTTC	CASSQDPAGGPGGNEQFF
.	TRBV5-5	TRBJ1-1	few	TGTGCCAGCAGCTTGGCGAACAGGGAAGAAGCTTTCTTT	CASSLANREEAFF
TRBD1	TRBV10-3	TRBJ2-7	.	TGTGCCATCAGTGAGTTCAGGGGGAGCTACGAGCAGTACTTC	CAISEFRGSYEQYF
.	TRBV20-1	TRBJ2-7	once	TGCAGTGCTAGTAACGGTTACGAGCAGTACTTC	CSASNGYEQYF
TRBD2	TRBV19	TRBJ2-3	.	TGTGCCAGTAGGACGGGAGGCGGAGATACGCAGTATTTT	CASRTGGGDTQYF
.	TRBV7-2	TRBJ2-7	.	TGTGCTAGCAGTCGTGATAGGGGTTACGAGCAGTACTTC	CASSRDRGYEQYF
.	TRBV18	TRBJ2-7	.	TGTGCCAGCTCCTTCCAGGGCGATAGCTCCTACGAGCAGTACTTC	CASSFQGDSSYEQYF
TRBD2	TRBV7-3	TRBJ2-7	medium-sized	TGTGCCAGCAGCTCCTCAGCGGGGTATGGCGAGCAGTACTTC	CASSSSAGYGEQYF
TRBD2	TRBV11-2	TRBJ2-2	.	TGTGCCAGCAGCTCACGACTAGCGGGGCTGAACACCGGGGAGCTGTTTTTT	CASSSRLAGLNTGELFF
TRBD1	TRBV7-9	TRBJ2-1	.	TGTGCCAGCAGCTTAGGAGCAGGGACAGGCTGGAATGAGCAGTTCTTC	CASSLGAGTGWNEQFF
.	TRBV7-9	TRBJ2-3	.	TGTGCCAGCAGCCCCGGACGGAGGAGCACAGATACGCAGTATTTT	CASSPGRRSTDTQYF
TRBD1	TRBV2	TRBJ2-3	.	TGTGCCAGCCCTAAAGACAGGGGGCTCGATACGCAGTATTTT	CASPKDRGLDTQYF
.	TRBV19	TRBJ1-1	few	TGTGCCAGTACTAGACAGATCCTGAACACTGAAGCTTTCTTT	CASTRQILNTEAFF
.	TRBV18	TRBJ2-7	.	TGTGCCAGCTCACTAAGACAGTCCGAGCAGTACTTC	CASSLRQSEQYF